The next 9 T cell receptor beta chains were all read from a single sample in a study of T cells after yellow fever vaccination. TCRdb ran MiXCR on the 5' RACE reads and lists one entry per CDR3 protein. The sample carries about 360,000 distinct CDR3 sequences, around 6.4% recorded once. Sequences were derived from PBMCs, sampled 5 days after the yellow fever booster vaccination. The receptors were gathered from a man in his thirties or forties who received the YFV17D yellow fever vaccine.

This clonotype has more than one count but fewer than ten. The J gene is TRBJ2-4, the V gene TRBV11-2; D call uncertain. The V gene's germline CDR1 is SGHAT and CDR2 FQNNGV. Trimming left V 5 bases short and J 8 bases short, with 16 bases between. The CDR3 is 14 amino acids. The CDR3 nucleotides are TGTGCCAGCAGCCTTTCGTCCTCAGAGTACATTCAGTACTTC. Its protein product is CASSLSSSEYIQYF.

The rearrangement joins TRBV5-6 to TRBJ2-4, with TRBD2 identical over 8 bases. The CDR3 runs 16 residues. Germline-derived CDR1 and CDR2 are SGHDT and YYEEEE. The junction had 11 bases not matched to a gene; V was cut back by 3 bases and J by 6 bases. Here the CDR3 reads CASSWRGSGSSNIQYF. The CDR3 DNA sequence: TGTGCCAGCAGCTGGAGGGGCAGCGGGAGCTCAAACATTCAGTACTTC.

This clonotype was found many times. V usage is TRBV27 and J usage is TRBJ2-7; 9 bases are a match to TRBD2. CDR1 MNHEY and CDR2 SMNVEV come from the germline V gene (reference sequence). This CDR3 contains 15 residues. The junction had 11 bases not matched to a gene; V was cut back by 7 bases and J by 4 bases. CDR3 sequence: CASTGLSSGRYEQYF. In DNA form, the CDR3 reads TGTGCCAGCACCGGACTCTCCAGCGGGAGGTACGAGCAGTACTTC.

This clonotype came up a few times. CDR3 DNA: TGCGCCAGCAGCTTGGTGTCTAGCGGGGGCTACGAGCAGTACTTC. Encoded protein: CASSLVSSGGYEQYF. V gene TRBV5-1 combines with J gene TRBJ2-7, with 10 bases that match TRBD2. The J segment lost 3 bases and the V segment lost 0 bases, leaving 3 bases of the junction unmatched. CDR1 and CDR2 (germline): SGHRS, YFSETQ. This CDR3 has 15 residues.

This clonotype was picked up a small number of times. The V and J genes are TRBV27 and TRBJ2-5, with D tentatively TRBD1 or TRBD2 (5 bases each). Germline loops: CDR1 MNHEY, CDR2 SMNVEV (reference sequence). Trimming removed 3 bases at V and 5 bases at J, with 10 bases between. There are 13 residues in the CDR3. Written as DNA, the CDR3 is TGTGCCAGCAGTTTCCAGAGGGGTGAGACCCAGTACTTC. Protein sequence: CASSFQRGETQYF.

The chain recombines TRBV12-3 or TRBV12-4 with TRBJ2-3; D could derive from TRBD1 or TRBD2 (5 bases each). Trimming removed 2 bases at V and 0 bases at J, with 12 bases between. The CDR3 consists of 16 residues. The CDR3 loop reads CASSLLGTGSTDTQYF. CDR3 in DNA: TGTGCCAGCAGTTTACTCGGGACCGGGAGCACAGATACGCAGTATTTT.

In this sample, this clonotype turned up many times. The chain has TRBV7-2 and TRBJ2-1; a weak D match, TRBD1 (6 bases). Trimming took 5 bases from V and 8 from J, leaving 13 bases between them. The germline V gene has CDR1 SGHTA and CDR2 FQGNSA. This CDR3 is built from 13 residues. Here the CDR3 DNA reads TGTGCCAGCAGCAAACAGGGTATTGATGAGCAGTTCTTC. It translates to CASSKQGIDEQFF.

This clonotype was detected only a few times. The gene calls are TRBV27 and TRBJ1-1; possibly TRBD1 for D (5 bases). Germline V lookup: CDR1 MNHEY, CDR2 SMNVEV (reference sequence). V was shortened by 2 bases and J by 3 bases, with 10 bases between the two germline ends. This CDR3 spans 14 amino acids. The CDR3 reads CASSLGAGYTEAFF. In DNA, the CDR3 is TGTGCCAGCAGTTTAGGGGCTGGATACACTGAAGCTTTCTTT.

V and J are TRBV30 and TRBJ2-5; TRBD2 agrees at 7 bases. CDR1 is GTSNPN, CDR2 SVGIG, per germline (reference sequence). V lost 3 bases and J lost 7; bases outside the gene matches: 11. There are 14 residues in the CDR3. The CDR3 is CAWSTGGSRGTQYF. The CDR3 bases are TGTGCCTGGAGCACGGGAGGATCCCGGGGGACCCAGTACTTC.